A selection of T cell receptor beta chains follows, all from one sample in a study of T cell changes during pregnancy in multiple sclerosis. The protocol was immunoSEQ multiplex PCR, while the TCRdb copy is restricted to in-frame clones and leaves out a portion. The data contain 36,000 or so clones, around 89% of them singletons. This specimen consisted of CD8+ T cells from peripheral blood mononuclear cells, obtained in the third trimester of pregnancy. Source of these receptors: a female donor with multiple sclerosis, enrolled in a pregnancy study. Both conserved end residues are part of each CDR3. Each record gives: J gene, V gene, CDR3 protein.

TRBJ1-2 | TRBV29-1 | CSVEGGDRANYGYTF
TRBJ2-5 | TRBV29-1 | CSAHLGQETQYF
TRBJ2-1 | TRBV7-8 | CASSLHGRGNEQFF
TRBJ1-5 | TRBV5-6 | CASSSSGGRQPQHF
TRBJ1-1 | TRBV5-1 | CASSVTVNTEAFF
TRBJ2-7 | TRBV27 | CASSLYRGLIYEQYF
TRBJ1-1 | TRBV6-9 | CASSYAEGHRNTEAFF
TRBJ1-1 | TRBV7-6 | CASSFQDRGPGSEAFF
TRBJ2-1 | TRBV9 | CASSTGGAIWGNEQFF
TRBJ2-5 | TRBV7-2 | CASSPRGGAWQETQYF
TRBJ1-1 | TRBV7-2 | CASREQGNPEAFF
TRBJ2-1 | TRBV7-2 | CASSLARDEQFF
TRBJ2-1 | TRBV14 | CASSQLAGGLTNEQFF
TRBJ2-3 | TRBV7-6 | CASSARTSGITDTQYF
TRBJ1-1 | TRBV15 | CATSRGLFFKNTEAFF
TRBJ2-1 | TRBV4-3 | CASSQERYRGFNEQFF
TRBJ1-1 | TRBV6-6 | CASSYSPSGEAFF
TRBJ1-1 | TRBV12-5 | CASGLVTYGNTEAFF
TRBJ2-3 | TRBV15 | CATSRARGTVTDTQYF
TRBJ1-1 | TRBV19 | CASSITGRRDTEAFF
TRBJ2-7 | TRBV2 | CASSLAGGRYEQYF
TRBJ1-2 | TRBV4-2 | CASSDLIRGEYGYTF
TRBJ2-7 | TRBV14 | CASSQETAGAYYEQYF
TRBJ1-1 | TRBV10-3 | CAVSESGRQNTEAFF
TRBJ2-7 | TRBV7-6 | CASSFLPLADYEQYF
TRBJ2-7 | TRBV29-1 | CSGTGTGSYEQYF
TRBJ2-7 | TRBV5-4 | CASSLTDTYEQYF
TRBJ2-3 | TRBV6-5 | CASSYSRGFSDTQYF
TRBJ1-1 | TRBV14 | CASSQDRGGLVWTEAFF
TRBJ2-1 | TRBV2 | CASSDPNGVNEQFF
TRBJ1-1 | TRBV7-9 | CASSLDLTEAFF
TRBJ1-2 | TRBV5-4 | CASSLADSPNYGYTF
TRBJ2-3 | TRBV7-2 | CASRSLGAGRLTDTQYF
TRBJ1-2 | TRBV27 | CASSLVGGSTYGYTF
TRBJ1-1 | TRBV4-1 | CASSQEGTAQGTEAFF
TRBJ2-7 | TRBV9 | CASSEGSEGGRYEQYF
TRBJ1-2 | TRBV6-5 | CASRRAGTYGYTF
TRBJ1-2 | TRBV2 | CASSVLTENRAFNYGYTF
TRBJ2-4 | TRBV13 | CASSERTSGKNIQYF
TRBJ1-3 | TRBV12-5 | CASGWILRTGISGNTIYF
TRBJ2-2 | TRBV19 | CASSILGQGLSGELFF
TRBJ2-7 | TRBV6-5 | CASSYNGQGSYYEQYF
TRBJ1-1 | TRBV27 | CASSLRENTEAFF